This TCR beta chain was observed in a study of blood T cell repertoires in COVID-19. TCRdb's table, derived via immunoSEQ multiplex PCR, lists solely in-frame clones and lacks some. The table shows approximately 210,000 clones, with around 80% occurring only once. Trimming took off 3 bases at V and 5 bases at J, with 9 bases between the two ends. Germline V gives CDR1 KGHSH, CDR2 LQKENI. The CDR3 is made up of 13 amino acids. The receptor was derived from a woman between 35 and 50 years old with acute or convalescent COVID-19. This rearrangement joins TRBV18 to TRBJ2-3; D uncertain. Sequencing input: peripheral blood. CDR3 in amino acids: CASSPNREDTQYF. CDR3 nucleotide sequence: TGTGCCAGCTCACCTAATCGAGAAGATACGCAGTATTTT.